The 9 T cell receptor beta chains below were found in one sample sequenced in a study of CD8+CD57+ T cells in acquired aplastic anemia. Profiling of TCR beta VDJ combinations and CDR3 sequences used genomic DNA as template. TCRdb reprocessed the reads with MiXCR, giving one entry per CDR3 protein. The data show 150,000 to 200,000 distinct CDR3 sequences, around 45% seen once. Specimen: sorted CD4+, CD8+, or CD8+CD57+ T cells (not recorded which) from PBMCs. The source of these receptors is a human donor in good health.

This clonotype was seen ten or more times. The J gene is TRBJ2-7, the V gene TRBV10-3; D unresolved. The CDR3 has 13 residues. Trimming removed 3 bases from V and 2 bases from J, with 8 bases in between. Germline CDR1 ENHRY, CDR2 SYGVKD. The CDR3 loop reads CAISDRPTYEQYF. CDR3 coding DNA: TGTGCCATCAGTGACAGGCCAACCTACGAGCAGTACTTC.

This clonotype was seen ten or more times. This rearrangement joins TRBV5-1 to TRBJ1-6; 9 bases agree with TRBD1. Germline CDR1 and CDR2: SGHRS and YFSETQ. V trimming: 7 bases; J trimming: 6 bases; junction bases outside the gene matches: 5. The CDR3 is made up of 14 amino acids. DNA of the CDR3: TGCGCCAGCTGGACAGGGGCCAGTAATTCACCCCTCCACTTT. This sequence encodes CASWTGASNSPLHF.

There are a few counts of this clonotype. At one end, the junction sequence differs from germline, possibly due to a read error. The V and J genes are TRBV7-2 and TRBJ2-1; D is perhaps TRBD2 (5 bases). The CDR3 loop spans 16 amino acids. Germline V CDR1 and CDR2: SGHTA, FQGNSA. Written as DNA, the CDR3 is TGTGCCAGCAGCTATGGAGCGGATCCCTCCTACAATGAGCAGTTTTTC. It is translated as CASSYGADPSYNEQFF.

This clonotype was recorded many times. This chain connects TRBV12-3 or TRBV12-4 to TRBJ1-1; TRBD1 matches at 8 bases. This CDR3 contains 13 residues. Trimming cost V 6 bases and J 9 bases; bases outside gene matches: 9. The CDR3 DNA reads TGTGCCAGCAGCGCCGTAGGGACAGGCCAAGCTTTCTTT. Amino acids: CASSAVGTGQAFF.

With regard to this clonotype: Germline and junction disagree at one end, which may indicate a read error. The chain employs TRBV2 and TRBJ2-3; perhaps D is TRBD1 or TRBD2 (6 bases each). There are 14 residues in the CDR3. In germline, CDR1 is SNHLY, CDR2 FYNNEI. CDR3 loop: CATSRGLDTDTQYF. In DNA, the CDR3 is TGTGCCACCAGCAGGGGACTTGACACAGATACGCAATATTTT.

The genes are TRBV3-1 and TRBJ1-3; D gene uncertain. This CDR3 spans 12 amino acids. V lost 3 bases, J lost 14 bases, and 14 bases lay in between. Germline-derived CDR1 and CDR2 are LGHDT and YNNKEL (reference sequence). The CDR3 DNA follows: TGTGCCAGCAGCCAGACGTCGAGGGAGGTATATTTT. This codes for CASSQTSREVYF.

This chain connects TRBV5-1 to TRBJ2-1, with a tentative D call TRBD1 (5 bases). V lost 4 bases and J 6 bases, leaving 23 bases between the germline ends. The CDR3 has 17 residues. The germline V gene encodes CDR1 SGHRS and CDR2 YFSETQ. The CDR3 sequence: CASSQPKTGLIPNEQFF. CDR3 in DNA: TGCGCCAGCAGCCAACCTAAAACAGGTCTTATTCCCAATGAGCAGTTCTTC.

CDR3: CAARSGGGTYEQYF. CDR3 in DNA: TGTGCCGCGCGATCTGGAGGGGGAACCTACGAGCAGTACTTC. The chain uses TRBV15 and TRBJ2-7; TRBD1 or TRBD2 may be the D gene (6 bases each). The CDR3 is made up of 14 amino acids. CDR1 and CDR2 (germline): LNHNV, YYDKDF (reference sequence). Between the trimmed V and J ends, which lost 11 bases and 2 bases, there was a span of 19 bases.

With regard to this clonotype: This CDR3 is missing its conserved last phenylalanine or tryptophan, likely due to a read error. The V call is TRBV14, the J call TRBJ2-7; no reliable D call. Germline CDR1 SGHDN, CDR2 FVKESK. The CDR3 runs to 12 residues. CDR3 residues: CASSPGRYAQYL. CDR3 DNA: TGTGCCAGCAGCCCGGGCCGCTACGCGCAGTACCTC.